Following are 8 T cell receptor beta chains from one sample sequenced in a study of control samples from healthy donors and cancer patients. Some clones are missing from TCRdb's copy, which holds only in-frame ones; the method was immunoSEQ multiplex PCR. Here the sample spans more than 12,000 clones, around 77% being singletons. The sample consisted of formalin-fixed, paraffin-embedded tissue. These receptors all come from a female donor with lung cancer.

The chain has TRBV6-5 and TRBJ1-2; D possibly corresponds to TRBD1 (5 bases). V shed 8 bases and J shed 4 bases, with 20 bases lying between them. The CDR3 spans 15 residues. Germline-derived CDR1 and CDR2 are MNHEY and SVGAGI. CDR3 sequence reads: CASDPWASGGYGYTF. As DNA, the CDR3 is TGTGCCAGCGATCCCTGGGCCAGCGGGGGCTATGGCTACACCTTC.

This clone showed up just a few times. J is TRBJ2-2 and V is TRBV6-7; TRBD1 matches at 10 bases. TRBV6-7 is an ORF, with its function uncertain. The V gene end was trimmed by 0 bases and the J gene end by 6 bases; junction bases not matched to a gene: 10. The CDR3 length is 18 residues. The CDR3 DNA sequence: TGTGCCAGCAGTTACTCTTCCCGGGACAGGGGTACTGCCGGGGAGCTGTTTTTT. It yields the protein CASSYSSRDRGTAGELFF.

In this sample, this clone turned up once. This CDR3 reads CASSPGRRGVGEKLFF. CDR3 nucleotide sequence: TGTGCCAGCAGCCCGGGGCGCCGGGGGGTTGGGGAAAAACTGTTTTTT. The V and J genes are TRBV3-1 (or the pseudogene TRBV3-2) and TRBJ1-4; the D gene is possibly TRBD1 (5 bases). The germline V gene encodes CDR1 LGHDT and CDR2 YNNKEL (reference sequence). V dropped 4 bases and J dropped 8 bases, with 20 bases sitting between them. CDR3 length equals 16 residues.

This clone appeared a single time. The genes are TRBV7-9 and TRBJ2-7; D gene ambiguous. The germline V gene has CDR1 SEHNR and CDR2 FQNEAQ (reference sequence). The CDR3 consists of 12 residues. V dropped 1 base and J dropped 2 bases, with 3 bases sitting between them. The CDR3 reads CASSLVAYEQYF. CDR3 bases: TGTGCCAGCAGCTTAGTAGCCTACGAGCAGTACTTC. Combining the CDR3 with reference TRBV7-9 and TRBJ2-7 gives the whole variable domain DTGVSQNPRHKITKRGQNVTFRCDPISEHNRLYWYRQTLGQGPEFLTYFQNEAQLEKSRLLSDRFSAERPKGSFSTLEIQRTEQGDSAMYLCASSLVAYEQYFGPGTRLTVT.

CDR3 nucleotide sequence: TGTGCCAGTAGACCTCGACAGGGAAGGGATTCACCCCTCCACTTT. This translates into CASRPRQGRDSPLHF. The rearrangement links TRBV19 to TRBJ1-6, with 7 bases aligning to TRBD1. The CDR3 has 15 residues. V lost 6 bases, J lost 8 bases, and 10 bases stayed unmatched. CDR1 is LNHDA and CDR2 is SQIVND in the germline V gene (reference sequence).

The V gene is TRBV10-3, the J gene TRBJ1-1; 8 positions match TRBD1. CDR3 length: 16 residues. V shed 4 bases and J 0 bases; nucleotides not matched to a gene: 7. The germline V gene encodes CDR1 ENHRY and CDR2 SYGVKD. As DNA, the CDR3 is TGTGCCATCAGTGTACAGGGGGTTTCCATGAACACTGAAGCTTTCTTT. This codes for CAISVQGVSMNTEAFF.

The CDR3 DNA is TGTGCCAGCAGCCCAGGACAGGGAGACATCGGGGAGCTGTTTTTT. It encodes CASSPGQGDIGELFF. V gene TRBV6-2 or TRBV6-3 combines with J gene TRBJ2-2; 8 bases line up with TRBD1. Germline CDR1 reads MNHEY; CDR2 reads SVGEGT. V lost 6 bases, J lost 7 bases, and 10 bases stayed unmatched. CDR3 length equals 15 residues.

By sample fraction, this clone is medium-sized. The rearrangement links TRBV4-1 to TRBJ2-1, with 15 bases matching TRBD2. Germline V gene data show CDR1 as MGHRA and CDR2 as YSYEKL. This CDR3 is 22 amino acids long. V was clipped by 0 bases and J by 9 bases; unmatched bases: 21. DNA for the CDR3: TGCGCCAGCAGCCAAGATGGATGGCCGACCGGACTAGCGGGAGGGCCCCGCGGTGAGCAGTTCTTC. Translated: CASSQDGWPTGLAGGPRGEQFF.